These T cell receptor beta chains were read from a single sample in a study of human T cells and chemical hapten exposure. From the RACE reads, TCRdb called clonotypes with MiXCR, one entry per CDR3 protein. The repertoire has tens of thousands of distinct CDR3 sequences, about 10% of them found once; the top ten carry less than 2.5%. This specimen consisted of whole blood, obtained in connection with sensitization to the hapten diphenylcyclopropenone (DPC). The receptors come from a man between 35 and 55 years old with alopecia areata. Some clones in this sample may be carry-over from other donors' samples. CDR3s include the opening cysteine and the closing phenylalanine or tryptophan. D genes are given only for firm matches. Rows may omit the clone size; those that give it use once, few, many or a size class.

v_call: TRBV4-1
d_call: TRBD1
j_call: TRBJ2-7
clone_size: -
cdr3_nt: TGCGCCAGCAGCTCCCCCACCGGGACAGGGGGCTCCGAGCAGTACTTC
cdr3_aa: CASSSPTGTGGSEQYF

v_call: TRBV29-1
d_call: -
j_call: TRBJ2-5
clone_size: few
cdr3_nt: TGCAGCGTTGAGCTGACAGGCACAAGAGCGACCCAGTACTTC
cdr3_aa: CSVELTGTRATQYF

v_call: TRBV18
d_call: -
j_call: TRBJ1-1
clone_size: few
cdr3_nt: TGTGCCAGCTCATCAACGGACAGTAACACTGAAGCTTTCTTT
cdr3_aa: CASSSTDSNTEAFF

v_call: TRBV29-1
d_call: -
j_call: TRBJ2-2
clone_size: few
cdr3_nt: TGCAGCGTGGCCGGGCCACAGAACACCGGGGAGCTGTTTTTT
cdr3_aa: CSVAGPQNTGELFF

v_call: TRBV29-1
d_call: -
j_call: TRBJ1-1
clone_size: medium-sized
cdr3_nt: TGCAGCTCCGGACAGAACACTGAAGCTTTCTTT
cdr3_aa: CSSGQNTEAFF

v_call: TRBV7-3
d_call: -
j_call: TRBJ2-1
clone_size: few
cdr3_nt: TGTGCCAGCAGCTTAAGGGGCGACAATGAGCAGTTCTTC
cdr3_aa: CASSLRGDNEQFF

v_call: TRBV28
d_call: -
j_call: TRBJ2-7
clone_size: -
cdr3_nt: TGTGCCAGCACCGACGACCACTACGAGCAGTACTTC
cdr3_aa: CASTDDHYEQYF

v_call: TRBV3-1
d_call: -
j_call: TRBJ2-7
clone_size: -
cdr3_nt: TGTGCCAGCAGCCAAGATAATTACGGGTACGAGCAGTACTTC
cdr3_aa: CASSQDNYGYEQYF

v_call: TRBV6-5
d_call: -
j_call: TRBJ2-3
clone_size: -
cdr3_nt: TGTGCCAGCAGTTACTCTTTCACAGGCACAGATACGCAGTATTTT
cdr3_aa: CASSYSFTGTDTQYF

v_call: TRBV29-1
d_call: -
j_call: TRBJ1-5
clone_size: few
cdr3_nt: TGCAGCGTTGACGGGGGGGAGAATCAGCCCCAGCATTTT
cdr3_aa: CSVDGGENQPQHF

v_call: TRBV5-1
d_call: -
j_call: TRBJ2-2
clone_size: few
cdr3_nt: TGCGCCAGCAGCCGAGACGGACTCCCATTCGGGGAGCTGTTTTTT
cdr3_aa: CASSRDGLPFGELFF

v_call: TRBV7-2
d_call: -
j_call: TRBJ2-7
clone_size: few
cdr3_nt: TGTGCCAGCAGCTTAGAGCCAGGCTACGAGCAGTACTTC
cdr3_aa: CASSLEPGYEQYF

v_call: TRBV9
d_call: TRBD2
j_call: TRBJ2-3
clone_size: -
cdr3_nt: TGTGCCAGCAGCTCCCGGGACTATCCCACAGATACGCAGTATTTT
cdr3_aa: CASSSRDYPTDTQYF

v_call: TRBV12-3/TRBV12-4
d_call: TRBD1
j_call: TRBJ1-1
clone_size: -
cdr3_nt: TGTGCCAGCTTCTTAGGACAGGTGAACACTGAAGCTTTCTTT
cdr3_aa: CASFLGQVNTEAFF

v_call: TRBV10-3
d_call: -
j_call: TRBJ2-5
clone_size: many
cdr3_nt: TGTGCCATCACCCGACAGATCCAAGAGACCCAGTACTTC
cdr3_aa: CAITRQIQETQYF

v_call: TRBV10-2
d_call: -
j_call: TRBJ2-2
clone_size: few
cdr3_nt: TGCGCCAGCAGTGAGTCCGGCGTGTTCGGGGAGCTGTTTTTT
cdr3_aa: CASSESGVFGELFF

v_call: TRBV5-5
d_call: -
j_call: TRBJ2-1
clone_size: few
cdr3_nt: TGTGCCAGCAGCTTGGATCGGAATGAGCAGCTCTTC
cdr3_aa: CASSLDRNEQLF

v_call: TRBV29-1
d_call: -
j_call: TRBJ2-3
clone_size: few
cdr3_nt: TGCAGCGGAGGGGGACTTTCAGATACGCAGTATTTT
cdr3_aa: CSGGGLSDTQYF

v_call: TRBV9
d_call: TRBD2
j_call: TRBJ2-2
clone_size: -
cdr3_nt: TGTGCCAGCAGCGTAGCGGGGGGGAACACCGGGGAGCTGTTTTTT
cdr3_aa: CASSVAGGNTGELFF

v_call: TRBV28
d_call: -
j_call: TRBJ2-7
clone_size: -
cdr3_nt: TGTGCCAGCAGTTTAGTCGGGACCGCCTACGAGCAGTACTTC
cdr3_aa: CASSLVGTAYEQYF

v_call: TRBV6-5
d_call: TRBD1
j_call: TRBJ1-5
clone_size: -
cdr3_nt: TGTGCCAGCGGACAGGTTAATAGCAATCAGCCCCAGCATTTT
cdr3_aa: CASGQVNSNQPQHF

v_call: TRBV24-1
d_call: TRBD2
j_call: TRBJ2-3
clone_size: -
cdr3_nt: TGTGCCACCAGTGATTTGCGGGCTAGCGGGGTGACGACATATACGCAGTATTTT
cdr3_aa: CATSDLRASGVTTYTQYF

v_call: TRBV7-6
d_call: -
j_call: TRBJ2-3
clone_size: few
cdr3_nt: TGTGCCAGCAGCTTACGGCCTCCGGAGGGGGGCCATACGCAGTATTTT
cdr3_aa: CASSLRPPEGGHTQYF

v_call: TRBV29-1
d_call: -
j_call: TRBJ1-1
clone_size: few
cdr3_nt: TGCAGCGTTGATGGGGGAGTAGTAATCAACACTGAAGCTTTCTTT
cdr3_aa: CSVDGGVVINTEAFF

v_call: TRBV6-2/TRBV6-3
d_call: TRBD1
j_call: TRBJ1-1
clone_size: many
cdr3_nt: TGTGCCAGCAGTTCCTGGACAGGGGGCGCAGGAGCTTTCTTT
cdr3_aa: CASSSWTGGAGAFF

v_call: TRBV6-5
d_call: -
j_call: TRBJ2-7
clone_size: many
cdr3_nt: TGTGCCAGCAGTCCACTAGCCCCCAGCTCCTACGAGCAGTACTTC
cdr3_aa: CASSPLAPSSYEQYF

v_call: TRBV18
d_call: -
j_call: TRBJ2-7
clone_size: many
cdr3_nt: TGTGCCAGCTCACCGGACAGCTCCTACGAGCAGTACTTC
cdr3_aa: CASSPDSSYEQYF

v_call: TRBV6-5
d_call: -
j_call: TRBJ2-6
clone_size: many
cdr3_nt: TGTGCCAGCAGTTACTCGCCGGGCCCAGCTGGGGCCAACGTCCTGACTTTC
cdr3_aa: CASSYSPGPAGANVLTF

v_call: TRBV6-5
d_call: -
j_call: TRBJ1-6
clone_size: medium-sized
cdr3_nt: TGTGCCAGCAAAATCAGGACGGGTTCACCCCTCCACTTT
cdr3_aa: CASKIRTGSPLHF

v_call: TRBV29-1
d_call: -
j_call: TRBJ1-5
clone_size: many
cdr3_nt: TGCAGCGTTGTCTGGGGGCTCGATCAGCCCCAGCATTTT
cdr3_aa: CSVVWGLDQPQHF

v_call: TRBV7-2
d_call: -
j_call: TRBJ2-2
clone_size: few
cdr3_nt: TGTGCCAGCAGCCGGGACCGGAGCATTACCGGGGAGCTGTTTTTT
cdr3_aa: CASSRDRSITGELFF

v_call: TRBV28
d_call: -
j_call: TRBJ1-5
clone_size: many
cdr3_nt: TGTGCCAGCACCGTGGGGCCCCAGCCCCAGCATTTT
cdr3_aa: CASTVGPQPQHF

v_call: TRBV6-5
d_call: -
j_call: TRBJ1-1
clone_size: many
cdr3_nt: TGTGCCAGCAAGAGTACGGCGGGGAACACTGAAGCTTTCTTT
cdr3_aa: CASKSTAGNTEAFF

v_call: TRBV2
d_call: -
j_call: TRBJ2-5
clone_size: few
cdr3_nt: TGTGCCAGCAGTGACATTCGAGAGACCCAGTACTTC
cdr3_aa: CASSDIRETQYF

v_call: TRBV6-5
d_call: TRBD2
j_call: TRBJ2-5
clone_size: few
cdr3_nt: TGTGCCAGCATGGGACTAGCGGGAAAAAGTGAGACCCAGTACTTC
cdr3_aa: CASMGLAGKSETQYF

v_call: TRBV4-3
d_call: -
j_call: TRBJ2-2
clone_size: many
cdr3_nt: TGCGCCAGCAGCCAAGGAAACCAGGGGACCGGGGAGCTGTTTTTT
cdr3_aa: CASSQGNQGTGELFF

v_call: TRBV24-1
d_call: -
j_call: TRBJ2-2
clone_size: -
cdr3_nt: TGTGCCACCAGTTGGGCTAGCTTGAACACCGGGGAGCTGTTTTTT
cdr3_aa: CATSWASLNTGELFF

v_call: TRBV27
d_call: -
j_call: TRBJ2-3
clone_size: few
cdr3_nt: TGTGCCAGCAGTTTCCCGAAGGGAGATACGCAGTATTTT
cdr3_aa: CASSFPKGDTQYF

v_call: TRBV7-2
d_call: TRBD2
j_call: TRBJ2-3
clone_size: few
cdr3_nt: TGTGCCAGCAGCCCAACTAGCGGACCGCTCGATACGCAGTATTTT
cdr3_aa: CASSPTSGPLDTQYF

v_call: TRBV20-1
d_call: -
j_call: TRBJ2-7
clone_size: few
cdr3_nt: TGCAGTGCTAGGGGGCGTGGACCACCCTCCTACGAGCAGTACTTC
cdr3_aa: CSARGRGPPSYEQYF

v_call: TRBV29-1
d_call: TRBD1
j_call: TRBJ2-1
clone_size: few
cdr3_nt: TGCAGCGTTAGACAGGGGGGAGACAATGAGCAGTTCTTC
cdr3_aa: CSVRQGGDNEQFF

v_call: TRBV27
d_call: TRBD1
j_call: TRBJ1-3
clone_size: -
cdr3_nt: TGTGCCAGCAGTTTATCATTCGCCCGACAGGGGAGTTCTGGAAACACCATATATTTT
cdr3_aa: CASSLSFARQGSSGNTIYF

v_call: TRBV7-9
d_call: -
j_call: TRBJ1-5
clone_size: few
cdr3_nt: TGTGCCAGCAGCTCCGGACGGGGGCCCCAGCATTTT
cdr3_aa: CASSSGRGPQHF

v_call: TRBV5-6
d_call: -
j_call: TRBJ1-6
clone_size: -
cdr3_nt: TGTGCCAGCAGCCACGGGACGGCCAATTCACCCCTCCACTTT
cdr3_aa: CASSHGTANSPLHF

v_call: TRBV6-5
d_call: TRBD1
j_call: TRBJ1-6
clone_size: many
cdr3_nt: TGTGCCAGCAGTTTGGGACAGGGTGATCCACCCCTCCACTTT
cdr3_aa: CASSLGQGDPPLHF

v_call: TRBV12-3/TRBV12-4
d_call: TRBD2
j_call: TRBJ2-7
clone_size: few
cdr3_nt: TGTGCCAGCAGATATAGCGGGTACTACGAGCAGTACTTC
cdr3_aa: CASRYSGYYEQYF

v_call: TRBV20-1
d_call: -
j_call: TRBJ1-6
clone_size: many
cdr3_nt: TGCAGTGCTAGAGATCGAGGGAATTCAAATTCACCCCTCCACTTT
cdr3_aa: CSARDRGNSNSPLHF

v_call: TRBV5-4
d_call: TRBD2
j_call: TRBJ2-5
clone_size: -
cdr3_nt: TGTGCCAGCAGCTTGGATTTAGCGGGAGGGGAGACCCAGTACTTC
cdr3_aa: CASSLDLAGGETQYF

v_call: TRBV29-1
d_call: -
j_call: TRBJ2-7
clone_size: -
cdr3_nt: TGCAGCGTTGGTAGTGGGGTTGGCGGAGGCCCCTCTTACGAGCAGTACTTC
cdr3_aa: CSVGSGVGGGPSYEQYF

v_call: TRBV2
d_call: -
j_call: TRBJ1-5
clone_size: many
cdr3_nt: TGTGCCAGCAGTGTAGGTCAGCCCCAGCATTTT
cdr3_aa: CASSVGQPQHF

v_call: TRBV5-1
d_call: TRBD1
j_call: TRBJ1-5
clone_size: -
cdr3_nt: TGCGCCAGCAGCTTGGGGGACAGGGGCAATCAGCCCCAGCATTTT
cdr3_aa: CASSLGDRGNQPQHF

v_call: TRBV5-5
d_call: TRBD2
j_call: TRBJ2-4
clone_size: -
cdr3_nt: TGTGCCAGCAGCTTGGGCGGGAGCACCAAAAACATTCAGTACTTC
cdr3_aa: CASSLGGSTKNIQYF

v_call: TRBV28
d_call: -
j_call: TRBJ2-1
clone_size: -
cdr3_nt: TGTGCCACCGCAGGAAGGCCTCGTAATGAGCAGTTCTTC
cdr3_aa: CATAGRPRNEQFF

v_call: TRBV20-1
d_call: -
j_call: TRBJ1-5
clone_size: few
cdr3_nt: TGCAGTGCTAGTCGCCAGGGAGATCAGCCCCAGCATTTT
cdr3_aa: CSASRQGDQPQHF

v_call: TRBV7-2
d_call: -
j_call: TRBJ2-3
clone_size: few
cdr3_nt: TGTGCCAGCGGGGTGGGCACAGATACGCAGTATTTT
cdr3_aa: CASGVGTDTQYF

v_call: TRBV5-8
d_call: -
j_call: TRBJ2-4
clone_size: -
cdr3_nt: TGTGCCAGCAGCCGGGGAGGCAGGGCGGGAAACATTCAGTACTTC
cdr3_aa: CASSRGGRAGNIQYF